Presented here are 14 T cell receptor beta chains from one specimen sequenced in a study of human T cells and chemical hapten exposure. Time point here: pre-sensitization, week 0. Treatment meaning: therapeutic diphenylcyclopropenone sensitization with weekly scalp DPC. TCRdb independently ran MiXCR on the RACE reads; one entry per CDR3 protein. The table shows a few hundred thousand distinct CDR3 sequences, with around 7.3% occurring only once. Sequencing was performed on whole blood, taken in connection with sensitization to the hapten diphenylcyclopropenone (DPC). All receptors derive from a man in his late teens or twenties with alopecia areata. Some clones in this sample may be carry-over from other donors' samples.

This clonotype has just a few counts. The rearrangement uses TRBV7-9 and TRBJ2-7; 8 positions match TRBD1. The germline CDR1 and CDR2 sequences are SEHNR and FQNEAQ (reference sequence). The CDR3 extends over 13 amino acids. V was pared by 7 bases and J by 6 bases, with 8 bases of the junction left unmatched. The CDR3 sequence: CASTRTGLFEQYF. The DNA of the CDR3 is TGTGCCAGCACCCGGACAGGGCTGTTCGAGCAGTACTTC.

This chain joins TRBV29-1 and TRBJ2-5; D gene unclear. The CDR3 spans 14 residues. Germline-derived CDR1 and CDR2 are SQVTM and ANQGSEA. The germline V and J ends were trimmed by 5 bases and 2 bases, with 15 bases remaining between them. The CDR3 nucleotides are TGCAGCGTTCGGGCAGCGACAACTCAAGAGACCCAGTACTTC. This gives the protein CSVRAATTQETQYF.

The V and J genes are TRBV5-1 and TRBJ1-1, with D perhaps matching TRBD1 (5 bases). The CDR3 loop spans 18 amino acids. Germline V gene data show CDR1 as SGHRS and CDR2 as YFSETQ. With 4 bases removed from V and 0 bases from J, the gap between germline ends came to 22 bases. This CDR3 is CASSLTLGGGRMNTEAFF. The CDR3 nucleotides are TGCGCCAGCAGCCTCACTCTCGGCGGGGGGAGGATGAACACTGAAGCTTTCTTT.

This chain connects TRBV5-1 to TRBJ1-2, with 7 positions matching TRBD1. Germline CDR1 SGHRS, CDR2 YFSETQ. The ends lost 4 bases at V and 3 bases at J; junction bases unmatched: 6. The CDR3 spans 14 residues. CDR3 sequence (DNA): TGCGCCAGCAGCACAGGGGAGCGGTACTATGGCTACACCTTC. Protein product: CASSTGERYYGYTF. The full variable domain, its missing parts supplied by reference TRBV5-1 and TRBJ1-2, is KAGVTQTPRYLIKTRGQQVTLSCSPISGHRSVSWYQQTPGQGLQFLFEYFSETQRNKGNFPGRFSGRQFSNSRSEMNVSTLELGDSALYLCASSTGERYYGYTFGSGTRLTVV.

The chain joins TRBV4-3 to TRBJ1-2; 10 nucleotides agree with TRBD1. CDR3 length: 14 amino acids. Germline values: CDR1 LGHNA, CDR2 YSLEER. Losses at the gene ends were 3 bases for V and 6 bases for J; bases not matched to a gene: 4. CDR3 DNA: TGCGCCAGCAGCCAGAGGGACAGGGGAGATGGCTACACCTTC. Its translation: CASSQRDRGDGYTF.

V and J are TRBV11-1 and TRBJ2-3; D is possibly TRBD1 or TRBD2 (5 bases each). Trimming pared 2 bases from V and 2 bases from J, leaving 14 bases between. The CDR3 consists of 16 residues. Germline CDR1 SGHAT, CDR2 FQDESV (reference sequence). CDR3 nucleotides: TGTGCCAGCAGCTTAAGTGAGGGGAGATACACAGATACGCAGTATTTT. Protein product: CASSLSEGRYTDTQYF.

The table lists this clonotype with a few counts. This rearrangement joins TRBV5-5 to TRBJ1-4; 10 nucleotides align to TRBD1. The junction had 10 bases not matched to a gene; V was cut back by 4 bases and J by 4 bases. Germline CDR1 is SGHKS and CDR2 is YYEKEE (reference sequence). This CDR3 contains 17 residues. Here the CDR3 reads CASSRDRGNLGNEKLFF. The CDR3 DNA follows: TGTGCCAGCAGCCGGGACAGGGGAAATCTTGGTAATGAAAAACTGTTTTTT. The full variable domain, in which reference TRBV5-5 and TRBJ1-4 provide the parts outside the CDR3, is DAGVTQSPTHLIKTRGQQVTLRCSPISGHKSVSWYQQVLGQGPQFIFQYYEKEERGRGNFPDRFSARQFPNYSSELNVNALLLGDSALYLCASSRDRGNLGNEKLFFGSGTQLSVL.

In DNA form, the CDR3 reads TGTGCCAGCAGCAAAAGTATGGGGACAGGGGGCCGAAAGGCGTCCTACGAGCAGTACTTC. As protein: CASSKSMGTGGRKASYEQYF. This chain joins TRBV21-1 and TRBJ2-7; the table's D call of TRBD1 was not tested on the DNA. TRBV21-1 is deemed a pseudogene. This CDR3 region has 20 residues.

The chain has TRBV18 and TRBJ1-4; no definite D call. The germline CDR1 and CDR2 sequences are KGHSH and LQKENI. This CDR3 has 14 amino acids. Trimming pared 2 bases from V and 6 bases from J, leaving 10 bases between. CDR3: CASSPDPSDEKLFF. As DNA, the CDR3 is TGTGCCAGCTCACCAGATCCCAGCGATGAAAAACTGTTTTTT.

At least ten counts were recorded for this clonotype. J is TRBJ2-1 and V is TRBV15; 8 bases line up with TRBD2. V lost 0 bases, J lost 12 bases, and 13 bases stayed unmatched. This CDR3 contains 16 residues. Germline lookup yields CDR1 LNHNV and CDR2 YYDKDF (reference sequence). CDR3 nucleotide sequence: TGTGCCACCAGCAGAGACGGGCCGGGACTAGAAATCGGGCAGTTCTTC. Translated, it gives CATSRDGPGLEIGQFF.

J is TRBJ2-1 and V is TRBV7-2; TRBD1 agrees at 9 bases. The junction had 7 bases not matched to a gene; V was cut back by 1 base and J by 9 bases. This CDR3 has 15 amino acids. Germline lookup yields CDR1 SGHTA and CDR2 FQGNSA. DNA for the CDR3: TGTGCCAGCAGCTTAGGAGGACAGGGGAAAATTGAGCAGTTCTTC. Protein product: CASSLGGQGKIEQFF.

The CDR3 spells CASSYPGSVAGVGETQYF. The CDR3 bases are TGTGCCAGCAGTTACCCAGGGTCGGTAGCGGGGGTCGGAGAGACCCAGTACTTC. The rearrangement joins TRBV5-4 to TRBJ2-5, with 9 bases aligning to TRBD2. The germline gives CDR1 SGHNT, CDR2 YYREEE (reference sequence). CDR3 length: 18 amino acids. The V gene end was trimmed by 5 bases and the J gene end by 4 bases; junction bases not matched to a gene: 18.

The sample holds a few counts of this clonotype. The CDR3 is CASSYSNMADTQYF. The CDR3, as DNA: TGTGCCAGCAGTTACTCGAATATGGCGGACACCCAGTACTTC. The V and J genes are TRBV6-2 or TRBV6-3 and TRBJ2-4; the D gene is possibly TRBD1 (5 bases). The ends were cut back, 0 bases at V and 13 bases at J, with 16 bases in the middle. CDR3 length equals 14 residues. Germline CDR1 and CDR2: MNHEY and SVGEGT.

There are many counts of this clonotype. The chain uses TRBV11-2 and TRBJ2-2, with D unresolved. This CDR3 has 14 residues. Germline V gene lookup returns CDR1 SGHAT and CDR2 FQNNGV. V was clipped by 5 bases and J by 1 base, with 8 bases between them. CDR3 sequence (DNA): TGTGCCAGCAGCCCAGGACGGAACACCGGGGAGCTGTTTTTT. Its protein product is CASSPGRNTGELFF.